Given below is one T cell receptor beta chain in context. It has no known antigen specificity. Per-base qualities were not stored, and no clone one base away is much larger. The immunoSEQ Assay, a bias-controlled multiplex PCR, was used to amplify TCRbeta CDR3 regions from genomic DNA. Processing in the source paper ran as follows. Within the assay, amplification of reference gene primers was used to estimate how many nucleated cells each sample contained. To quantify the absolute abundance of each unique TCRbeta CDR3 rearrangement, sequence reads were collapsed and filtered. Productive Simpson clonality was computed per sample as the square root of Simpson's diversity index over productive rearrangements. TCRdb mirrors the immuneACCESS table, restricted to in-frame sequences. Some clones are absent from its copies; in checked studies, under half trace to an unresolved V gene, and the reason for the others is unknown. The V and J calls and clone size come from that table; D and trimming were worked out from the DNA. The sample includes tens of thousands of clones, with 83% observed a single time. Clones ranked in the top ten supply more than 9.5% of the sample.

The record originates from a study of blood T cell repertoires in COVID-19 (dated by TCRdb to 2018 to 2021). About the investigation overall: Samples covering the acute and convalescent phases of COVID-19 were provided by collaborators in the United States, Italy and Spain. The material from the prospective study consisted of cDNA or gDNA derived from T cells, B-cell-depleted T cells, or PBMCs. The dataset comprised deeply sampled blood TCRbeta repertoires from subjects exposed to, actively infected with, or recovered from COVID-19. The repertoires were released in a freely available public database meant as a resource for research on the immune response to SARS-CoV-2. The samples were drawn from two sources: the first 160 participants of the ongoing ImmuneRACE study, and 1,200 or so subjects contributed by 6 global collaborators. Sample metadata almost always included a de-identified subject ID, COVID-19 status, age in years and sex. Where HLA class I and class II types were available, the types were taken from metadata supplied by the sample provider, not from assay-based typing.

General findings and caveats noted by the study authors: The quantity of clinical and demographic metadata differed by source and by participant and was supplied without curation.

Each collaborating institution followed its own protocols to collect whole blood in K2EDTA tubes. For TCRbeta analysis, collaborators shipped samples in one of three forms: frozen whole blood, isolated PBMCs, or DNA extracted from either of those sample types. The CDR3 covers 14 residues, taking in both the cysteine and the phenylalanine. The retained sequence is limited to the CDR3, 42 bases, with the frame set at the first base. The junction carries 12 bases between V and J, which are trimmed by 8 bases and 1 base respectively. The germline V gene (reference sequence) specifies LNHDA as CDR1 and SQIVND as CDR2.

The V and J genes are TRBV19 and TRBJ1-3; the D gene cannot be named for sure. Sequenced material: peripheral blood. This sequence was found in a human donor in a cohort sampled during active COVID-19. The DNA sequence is TGTGCCAGTTGTCAGGAGGGTTCTGGAAACACCATATATTTT. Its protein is CASCQEGSGNTIYF.